A single sample gave rise to the 19 T cell receptor beta chains below, sequenced in a study of blood T cell dynamics during melanoma immunotherapy. Sample time point: pre-treatment baseline. Clones were sequenced by immunoSEQ multiplex PCR, and TCRdb holds only the in-frame ones, with some missing. Of some 1,300 clones listed, around 90% are singletons. The sequences come from effector memory CD8+ T cells from blood, collected from a patient treated with checkpoint blockade. These receptors came from a human donor with melanoma.

This chain joins TRBV25-1 and TRBJ1-1, with a weak D call TRBD1 (5 bases). The CDR3 loop spans 14 amino acids. The germline CDR1 and CDR2 sequences are MGHDK and SYGVNS. Trimming shortened V by 3 bases and J by 1 base, and 9 bases separated the two germline ends. CDR3 sequence (DNA): TGTGCCAGCAGTGAGTCGGGGGGGAACACTGAAGCTTTCTTT. Amino acid sequence: CASSESGGNTEAFF.

This clone showed up just once. The rearrangement uses TRBV25-1 and TRBJ2-3; D ambiguous. Germline V lookup: CDR1 MGHDK, CDR2 SYGVNS. This CDR3 has 14 amino acids. Trimming removed 0 bases from V and 1 base from J, with 5 bases in between. CDR3: CASSEYWGTDTQYF. In nucleotides, the CDR3 is TGTGCCAGCAGTGAATATTGGGGCACAGATACGCAGTATTTT.

J is TRBJ2-7 and V is TRBV6-5, with TRBD1 identical over 7 bases. The CDR3 has 15 residues. Looked up from germline, CDR1 is MNHEY and CDR2 is SVGAGI. V lost 8 bases and J lost 3; bases outside the gene matches: 13. CDR3 bases: TGTGCCAGCTCGACAGGGATGGGGGCTCTCTACGAGCAGTACTTC. Translation: CASSTGMGALYEQYF.

CDR3: CASSWGVDYEQYF. CDR3 coding DNA: TGTGCCAGCTCCTGGGGGGTGGACTACGAGCAGTACTTC. The chain carries TRBV7-9 and TRBJ2-5; TRBD2 might be the D (6 bases). The J call could be wrong; TRBJ2-7 is a better fit for the DNA end. The germline CDR1 and CDR2 sequences are SEHNR and FQNEAQ (reference sequence). This CDR3 contains 13 residues.

The count of this clone is one. V is TRBV5-4 and J is TRBJ2-5; possible D gene TRBD1, 6 bases. V shed 2 bases and J shed 5 bases, with 16 bases lying between them. Germline assignment: CDR1 SGHNT and CDR2 YYREEE (reference sequence). This CDR3 is 15 amino acids long. CDR3 DNA sequence: TGTGCCAGCAGCTTTGACAGGTCTCCGGGGGAGACCCAGTACTTC. Residues: CASSFDRSPGETQYF.

This chain joins TRBV9 and TRBJ2-7; 16 nucleotides line up with TRBD2. Germline values: CDR1 SGDLS, CDR2 YYNGEE. The CDR3 spans 22 residues. Losses at the gene ends were 3 bases for V and 1 base for J; bases not matched to a gene: 19. The chain's CDR3 is CASSAGTGHPGTSGRASYEQYF. Written as DNA, the CDR3 is TGTGCCAGCAGCGCCGGGACAGGGCACCCAGGGACTAGCGGGAGGGCATCCTACGAGCAGTACTTC.

The chain employs TRBV7-8 and TRBJ2-4; 11 bases agree with TRBD2. This CDR3 is 19 amino acids long. J gave up 0 bases and V 7 bases, and 14 bases lay outside the gene matches. From germline, CDR1 is SGHVS and CDR2 FQNEAQ. This chain's CDR3 is CASIGGDFGLAGAKNIQYF. The CDR3 DNA reads as TGTGCCAGCATAGGGGGGGACTTTGGACTAGCGGGAGCCAAAAACATTCAGTACTTC.

This chain connects TRBV11-1 to TRBJ1-4, with 10 positions matching TRBD1. The CDR3 loop spans 17 amino acids. The germline CDR1 and CDR2 sequences are SGHAT and FQDESV (reference sequence). V shed 4 bases, J shed 2 bases, and the junction held 7 bases outside the gene matches. CDR3 nucleotides: TGTGCCAGCAGCTGGACCGGGACAGGGGTTACTAATGAAAAACTGTTTTTT. It encodes CASSWTGTGVTNEKLFF.

The chain couples TRBV10-3 to TRBJ1-1; D gene ambiguous. The CDR3 covers 14 residues. V was shortened by 3 bases and J by 0 bases, with 8 bases between the two germline ends. Germline V lookup: CDR1 ENHRY, CDR2 SYGVKD. In DNA, the CDR3 is TGTGCCATCAGTGATTTGAAGGTGAACACTGAAGCTTTCTTT. Its translation is CAISDLKVNTEAFF.

The V and J genes are TRBV27 and TRBJ2-7; 9 bases agree with TRBD2. The V and J ends lost 7 bases and 0 bases, in that order; junction bases with no gene match: 4. Germline assignment: CDR1 MNHEY and CDR2 SMNVEV (reference sequence). The CDR3 is 14 amino acids. CDR3 sequence (DNA): TGTGCCAGCATCAGGACTAGCGACTCCTACGAGCAGTACTTC. This gives the protein CASIRTSDSYEQYF.

This clone has only a few counts. The J gene is TRBJ1-1, the V gene TRBV30; D unresolved. V lost 3 bases, J lost 4 bases, and 12 bases lay in between. Germline assignment: CDR1 GTSNPN and CDR2 SVGIG (reference sequence). This CDR3 is 13 amino acids long. The DNA of the CDR3 is TGTGCCTGGAGATTGAGTGGAGCCACTGAAGCTTTCTTT. It yields the protein CAWRLSGATEAFF. The whole variable domain, remainder taken from reference TRBV30 and TRBJ1-1, is SQTIHQWPATLVQPVGSPLSLECTVEGTSNPNLYWYRQAAGRGLQLLFYSVGIGQISSEVPQNLSASRPQDRQFILSSKKLLLSDSGFYLCAWRLSGATEAFFGQGTRLTVV.

V gene TRBV7-9 combines with J gene TRBJ1-4, with D unresolved. Deletions cut 1 base from V and 12 bases from J, with 9 bases between. Germline CDR1 is SEHNR and CDR2 is FQNEAQ (reference sequence). This CDR3 comprises 12 residues. The DNA for the CDR3 is TGTGCCAGCAGCTTAGGGACCCCCGAACTGTTTTTT. It translates to CASSLGTPELFF.

V gene TRBV7-9 combines with J gene TRBJ1-2, with 7 bases lining up with TRBD1. The CDR3 length is 14 residues. J gave up 5 bases and V 6 bases, and 9 bases lay outside the gene matches. Germline lookup yields CDR1 SEHNR and CDR2 FQNEAQ (reference sequence). The CDR3 is CASSFPGTDYGYTF. As DNA, the CDR3 is TGTGCCAGCAGTTTCCCCGGGACAGATTATGGCTACACCTTC.

The genes are TRBV9 and TRBJ1-5; 7 bases match TRBD1. The CDR3 consists of 15 residues. Germline assignment: CDR1 SGDLS and CDR2 YYNGEE. The J segment lost 2 bases and the V segment lost 3 bases, leaving 5 bases of the junction unmatched. In nucleotides, the CDR3 is TGTGCCAGCAGCGGCCCAGGGGGGGGCAATCAGCCCCAGCATTTT. This gives the protein CASSGPGGGNQPQHF.

As DNA, the CDR3 is TGTGCCAGCAGCTTAGTTTCAGGGGGCAACTACAATGAGCAGTTCTTC. Its translation is CASSLVSGGNYNEQFF. This rearrangement joins TRBV7-9 to TRBJ2-1, with TRBD1 identical over 8 bases. CDR3 length equals 16 residues. The V gene's germline CDR1 is SEHNR and CDR2 FQNEAQ (reference sequence). With 1 base clipped from V and 3 bases from J, the junction kept 5 bases outside the gene matches.

The CDR3: CATRDGPYEQYF. CDR3 nucleotide sequence: TGTGCCACCCGGGACGGACCCTACGAGCAGTACTTC. This chain links TRBV6-5 with TRBJ2-7; D may match TRBD1 or TRBD2 (5 bases each). Trimming left V 10 bases short and J 2 bases short, with 12 bases between. The CDR3 totals 12 residues. Germline V gene data show CDR1 as MNHEY and CDR2 as SVGAGI.

The V and J genes are TRBV4-1 and TRBJ1-3; unclear D gene. Germline assignment: CDR1 MGHRA and CDR2 YSYEKL. There are 16 residues in the CDR3. V lost 0 bases and J 1 base, leaving 10 bases between the germline ends. The CDR3 reads CASSQDREGSGNTIYF. The CDR3 DNA is TGCGCCAGCAGCCAAGATAGGGAAGGGTCTGGAAACACCATATATTTT.

This sequence joins TRBV5-1 and TRBJ2-7, with D perhaps matching TRBD1 (5 bases). The V gene's germline CDR1 is SGHRS and CDR2 YFSETQ. Trimming shortened V by 1 base and J by 3 bases, and 11 bases separated the two germline ends. This CDR3 region has 14 residues. Here the CDR3 reads CASSLKPGIYEQYF. The CDR3 region has the DNA TGCGCCAGCAGCTTGAAACCAGGGATCTACGAGCAGTACTTC.

The V gene is TRBV28, the J gene TRBJ2-7, with D perhaps being TRBD1 or TRBD2 (5 bases each). The V gene lost 5 bases and the J gene lost 2 bases, with 22 bases spanning the gap. Germline assignment: CDR1 MDHEN and CDR2 SYDVKM. The CDR3 totals 17 residues. Here the CDR3 reads CASSNDDSGGVPYEQYF. As DNA, the CDR3 is TGTGCCAGCAGTAACGACGACAGTGGGGGAGTACCCTACGAGCAGTACTTC.